Listed here is a single TCR beta chain. Antigen unknown. These data are taken from a study of T cells in tuberculosis. Study outcomes and limitations: Active tuberculosis TCR-alpha repertoires lay closer to GMM-specific TCRs than IGRA-negative controls, suggesting clonal expansion.

Documented time point: new active TB diagnosis, blood taken before or within 7 days of starting treatment. Positive smear microscopy and/or M. tuberculosis culture confirmed active disease. Unsorted cryopreserved PBMC were sequenced, averaging around 100,000 T cells per clinical donor. Trimming shortened V by 4 bases and J by 1 base, and 11 bases separated the two germline ends. There are 15 residues in the CDR3. From germline, CDR1 is PRHDT and CDR2 FYEKMQ (reference sequence). Repertoires were generated with immunoSEQ multiplex PCR, while TCRdb's copy carries only in-frame clones and drops some. The profile shows about 49,000 clones, nearly 95% of them singletons.

The receptor comes from an adult with tuberculosis. The sample in question was PBMCs, obtained at tuberculosis diagnosis. The gene calls are TRBV13 and TRBJ2-1; the D gene is possibly TRBD1 (7 bases). The CDR3 protein is CASSSEGASYNEQFF. Written as DNA, the CDR3 is TGTGCCAGCAGCTCGGAGGGGGCATCCTACAATGAGCAGTTCTTC.